This T cell receptor (beta chain) appears in the sequencing data of a study of T cell responses to AZD1222 COVID-19 vaccine. This clone appeared once. Measured with immunoSEQ multiplex PCR; TCRdb has only the in-frame clones, and not every one. Here the sample spans 150,000 to 200,000 clones, 88% being singletons. This receptor was taken from an adult who received the AZD1222 COVID-19 vaccine. The specimen comprised peripheral blood, sampled 28 days after the second AZD1222 dose.

CDR3: CAISPTDSYEQYF. CDR3 sequence (DNA): TGTGCCATCAGTCCGACAGACTCCTACGAGCAGTACTTC. This rearrangement joins TRBV10-3 to TRBJ2-7; possible D gene TRBD1, 5 bases. V was trimmed by 5 bases and J by 0 bases, leaving 8 bases between them. The CDR3 totals 13 residues. Germline CDR1 ENHRY, CDR2 SYGVKD.